These T cell receptor beta chains were read from a single sample in a study of beta chain features in type 1 diabetes. Produced via immunoSEQ multiplex PCR; TCRdb's table is partial and in-frame only. The data hold 200,000 to 250,000 clones, with about a tenth observed a single time. Sample: central memory CD4+ T cells from blood. The receptors here all came from a man younger than 35 in good health. The conserved cysteine and the conserved F or W are not part of the CDR3 here. The order of the fields is CDR3 protein, J gene, V gene, clone size. Size is stated for part of the rows, as once, few or many counts, or as a class when the clone is expanded.

ASSLNGNYEQY | TRBJ2-7 | TRBV5-1 | NA
ASSIGEAGRYEQY | TRBJ2-7 | TRBV19 | NA
ASSRTGVVYEQY | TRBJ2-7 | TRBV5-5 | NA
ASSLSPVVNSGANVLT | TRBJ2-6 | TRBV27 | few
ASSHGTGAEAF | TRBJ1-1 | TRBV5-1 | few
AWSPAREQY | TRBJ2-7 | TRBV30 | few
ASSLEDEVTQY | TRBJ2-5 | TRBV7-2 | many
ASSSGPTGGYT | TRBJ1-2 | TRBV7-2 | few
ASSPGTSGRGQETQY | TRBJ2-5 | TRBV7-9 | NA
SVVDWGRVGAF | TRBJ1-1 | TRBV29-1 | few
ASRRTPGAGDTQY | TRBJ2-3 | TRBV19 | NA
ATHKGQGNNQPQH | TRBJ1-5 | TRBV5-1 | NA
ASSDTGYTGELF | TRBJ2-2 | TRBV2 | few
ASSIILGGRYNEQF | TRBJ2-1 | TRBV19 | NA
ASSSLTQGAFRPQH | TRBJ1-5 | TRBV7-8 | few
ASSWNTDQPQH | TRBJ1-5 | TRBV7-9 | many
ASSLSGTDNEQF | TRBJ2-1 | TRBV7-3 | NA
ASSGGDNSNEKLF | TRBJ1-4 | TRBV16 | few
ATSRDMGYEQY | NA | TRBV15 | NA
ASSDPRTGNYYGYT | TRBJ1-2 | TRBV7-9 | NA
SASWGEQY | TRBJ2-3 | TRBV20-1 | few
ASSLAGQTIAR | TRBJ1-1 | TRBV7-2 | NA
ASNPWGAGDTQY | TRBJ2-3 | TRBV5-6 | few
ASVREAAYNEQF | TRBJ2-1 | TRBV2 | many
ASSPPELGGDYGYT | TRBJ1-2 | TRBV18 | many
ASSARDRADEKLF | TRBJ1-4 | TRBV9 | few
ASSTQLPSPYEQY | TRBJ2-7 | TRBV5-6 | NA
ASAGTLTTNEQF | TRBJ2-1 | TRBV2 | few
ASSLTSGTNEQF | TRBJ2-1 | TRBV7-9 | NA
ASSEASGWYNEQF | TRBJ2-1 | TRBV25-1 | NA
SVDEGGTDTQY | TRBJ2-3 | TRBV29-1 | NA
ASSLSKSWGTSNEQF | TRBJ2-1 | TRBV27 | many
ASSQDPQGLRDTQY | TRBJ2-3 | TRBV4-2 | few
ASSLSTGSYNEQF | TRBJ2-1 | TRBV28 | many
AISESGENTEAF | TRBJ1-1 | TRBV10-3 | many
ASSARGSPDTGELF | TRBJ2-2 | TRBV9 | NA
ASSLRDRGEGEQY | TRBJ2-7 | TRBV4-2 | few
ASSGRGGANTGELF | TRBJ2-2 | TRBV6-6 | NA
ASSLGALTPDRIYTGELF | TRBJ2-2 | TRBV4-3 | few
ASSSRQFQETQY | TRBJ2-5 | TRBV7-2 | few
ASSIGGVSYEQY | TRBJ2-7 | TRBV7-6 | NA
ASSLAGQGQETQY | TRBJ2-5 | TRBV7-8 | NA
AWSPKLAGGETQY | TRBJ2-5 | TRBV30 | few
AWSAQGEQPQH | TRBJ1-5 | TRBV30 | NA
ASSGTGSDSGNTIY | TRBJ1-3 | TRBV9 | few
ASSQVTGSGANVLT | TRBJ2-6 | TRBV4-2 | NA
ASSIGHPSTDTQY | TRBJ2-3 | TRBV19 | NA